A single T cell receptor (beta chain) is shown here with its context. The germline CDR1 and CDR2 sequences are DFQATT and SNEGSKA (reference sequence). This CDR3 contains 15 residues. V was clipped by 3 bases and J by 0 bases, with 15 bases between them. Measured with immunoSEQ multiplex PCR; TCRdb has only the in-frame clones, and not every one. The data show approximately 130,000 clones, around nine tenths seen once. These data come from a study of T cell responses to AZD1222 COVID-19 vaccine. Study information: Second-dose groups at about 4 or about 12 weeks were pooled.

The specimen was peripheral blood, collected on day 0 of AZD1222 vaccination. The clonotype originates from an adult in good health. The rearrangement uses TRBV20-1 and TRBJ2-7; D not certain. CDR3 sequence reads: CSASDGGRSSYEQYF. In DNA, the CDR3 is TGCAGTGCTAGTGACGGCGGCCGAAGCTCCTACGAGCAGTACTTC.